Presented here are 8 T cell receptor beta chains from one specimen sequenced in a study of glioma-infiltrating T cells after dendritic cell vaccination (dated by TCRdb to about 2016). The receptor library was made with the immunoSEQ multiplex PCR assay. The table comes from immuneACCESS by way of TCRdb, which keeps in-frame sequences with V and J called. Part of the clones is missing from these tables; in studies checked, under half for an unresolved V gene and the rest for unknown reasons. This sample holds 30,000 to 40,000 clones; roughly four fifths were observed only once. 7.8% of the sample is taken by the ten largest. Here the sequenced sample was blood, taken before dendritic cell vaccination. Receptors originate from a human donor with glioblastoma.

CDR3 residues: CASRQGGNEQFF. The CDR3 nucleotides read TGTGCCAGCAGGCAAGGCGGGAATGAGCAGTTCTTC. The chain combines TRBV7-8 with TRBJ2-1; D possibly corresponds to TRBD2 (5 bases). CDR1 and CDR2 from the germline V gene are SGHVS and FQNEAQ. V lost 6 bases and J lost 7, with 10 bases in between. The CDR3 consists of 12 residues.

CDR3 nucleotides: TGCAGCGTTGAAGGCCCTTGGGGTGGGGATAGGGGTGAGCAGTTCTTC. Encoded protein: CSVEGPWGGDRGEQFF. This rearrangement joins TRBV29-1 to TRBJ2-1; tentatively, D is TRBD1 (5 bases). Germline values: CDR1 SQVTM, CDR2 ANQGSEA. The CDR3 is 16 amino acids. Trimming shortened V by 1 base and J by 9 bases, and 22 bases separated the two germline ends.

The chain links TRBV6-5 to TRBJ2-5; 8 bases align to TRBD1. Germline lookup yields CDR1 MNHEY and CDR2 SVGAGI. J lost 6 bases, V lost 2 bases, and 5 bases had no gene match. The CDR3 is 14 amino acids. As DNA, the CDR3 is TGTGCCAGCAGTTACCACGGACAGGGACAGACCCAGTACTTC. Its protein is CASSYHGQGQTQYF.

The V gene is TRBV7-9, the J gene TRBJ2-5; possibly TRBD2 for D (5 bases). The germline gives CDR1 SEHNR, CDR2 FQNEAQ (reference sequence). The CDR3 has 13 residues. The V end lost 5 bases, the J end lost 5 bases, and 12 bases lay between the germline ends. Written as DNA, the CDR3 is TGTGCCAGCAGCCCTGCTAGAGGGGAGACCCAGTACTTC. It yields the protein CASSPARGETQYF. Based on the CDR3 plus reference TRBV7-9 and TRBJ2-5, the full variable domain is DTGVSQNPRHKITKRGQNVTFRCDPISEHNRLYWYRQTLGQGPEFLTYFQNEAQLEKSRLLSDRFSAERPKGSFSTLEIQRTEQGDSAMYLCASSPARGETQYFGPGTRLLVL.

This clone was seen a single time. The V and J genes are TRBV9 and TRBJ2-7; 7 bases match TRBD2. Germline CDR1 SGDLS, CDR2 YYNGEE. The trim removed 2 bases at V and 0 bases at J, leaving 5 bases unmatched. The CDR3 is made up of 15 amino acids. CDR3: CASSVGTTSSYEQYF. The CDR3 DNA reads as TGTGCCAGCAGCGTGGGGACTACTAGCTCCTACGAGCAGTACTTC.

J is TRBJ1-1 and V is TRBV7-9; D not certain. The germline V gene encodes CDR1 SEHNR and CDR2 FQNEAQ (reference sequence). The CDR3 totals 12 residues. V gave up 0 bases and J gave up 4 bases, with 3 bases separating them. The CDR3 DNA sequence: TGTGCCAGCAGCTTAGCGAGCACTGAAGCTTTCTTT. Its protein product is CASSLASTEAFF.

The J gene is TRBJ2-1, the V gene TRBV11-1, with D maybe TRBD2 (5 bases). This CDR3 is built from 17 residues. Germline lookup yields CDR1 SGHAT and CDR2 FQDESV (reference sequence). V gave up 5 bases and J gave up 4 bases, with 21 bases separating them. The CDR3 sequence: CASSPEVQAALYNEQFF. CDR3 DNA sequence: TGTGCCAGCAGCCCCGAGGTCCAAGCGGCATTATACAATGAGCAGTTCTTC.

Only one count was recorded for this clone. This sequence joins TRBV19 and TRBJ2-2; possible D gene TRBD1, 6 bases. The CDR3 has 16 residues. V lost 3 bases, J lost 3 bases, and 14 bases lay in between. Germline CDR1 is LNHDA and CDR2 is SQIVND (reference sequence). This chain's CDR3 is CASSIPAGAYTGELFF. The CDR3 region has the DNA TGTGCCAGTAGTATCCCAGCAGGGGCTTACACCGGGGAGCTGTTTTTT.